Listed below are T cell receptor beta chains from one sample, sequenced in a study of blood T cell repertoires in COVID-19. Sequencing was performed with immunoSEQ multiplex PCR; in TCRdb, only in-frame clones are kept and a portion is missing. In the table there are some 100,000 clones, 85% to 90% of which are singletons. The material sequenced was peripheral blood. The receptors originated from a man aged 45-65 years with COVID-19, enrolled during active disease. The CDR3 runs from the conserved cysteine through the conserved F or W. The order of the fields is J gene, D gene, V gene, clone size, CDR3 length, CDR3 DNA, CDR3 protein. D genes are given only for firm matches. Clone sizes are given selectively: once, few, many, or a class where the clone is expanded.

TRBJ2-5 | TRBD2 | TRBV2 | - | 15 | TGTGCCAGCAGTTACCGGGGGGGCTTCGGAGAGACCCAGTACTTC | CASSYRGGFGETQYF
TRBJ1-1 | - | TRBV7-9 | - | 15 | TGTGCCAGCAGCTTAGTGCAGGGTATGAACACTGAAGCTTTCTTT | CASSLVQGMNTEAFF
TRBJ1-2 | - | TRBV19 | once | 13 | TGTGCCAGTAGTATTTCGACAGCCTATGGCTACACCTTC | CASSISTAYGYTF
TRBJ1-4 | TRBD1 | TRBV3-1/TRBV3-2 | once | 12 | TGTGCCAGCAGACCTACAGGGGGCAAACTGTTTTTT | CASRPTGGKLFF
TRBJ2-1 | - | TRBV28 | - | 13 | TGTGCCAGCAGTTTATCCGGGGACAATGAGCAGTTCTTC | CASSLSGDNEQFF
TRBJ2-6 | - | TRBV10-1 | - | 16 | TGCGCCAGCAGTGAGTCACGGGGTCCTGGGGCCAACGTCCTGACTTTC | CASSESRGPGANVLTF
TRBJ2-7 | - | TRBV5-1 | - | 14 | TGCGCCAGCAGCTTGTCCCAGGGATCCTACGAGCAGTACTTC | CASSLSQGSYEQYF
TRBJ1-1 | - | TRBV6-4 | few | 14 | TGTGCCAGCAGGGCTGGGCATTGGAACACTGAAGCTTTCTTT | CASRAGHWNTEAFF
TRBJ1-6 | - | TRBV28 | few | 17 | TGTGCCAGCAGTCCGTTCCGTGTCCCAGGGTGGGGTTCACCCCTCCACTTT | CASSPFRVPGWGSPLHF
TRBJ1-2 | - | TRBV6-5 | - | 13 | TGTGCCAGCAGTTACTCGGCCCTTGGTGGCTACACCTTC | CASSYSALGGYTF
TRBJ1-2 | - | TRBV7-3 | - | 13 | TGTGCCAGCAGCTTAACCCAGCAGGATGGCTACACCTTC | CASSLTQQDGYTF
TRBJ1-2 | TRBD1 | TRBV5-4 | - | 15 | TGTGCCAGCAGCCGGAGGACAGGAGAGACCTATGGCTACACCTTC | CASSRRTGETYGYTF
TRBJ1-1 | TRBD1 | TRBV11-2 | - | 16 | TGTGCCAGCAGCCTCCGACAGGGATCCTTGAACACTGAAGCTTTCTTT | CASSLRQGSLNTEAFF
TRBJ1-6 | - | TRBV20-1 | - | 12 | TGCAGTGCTAGTTCGGGGGATTCACCCCTCCACTTT | CSASSGDSPLHF
TRBJ2-2 | - | TRBV6-5 | - | 15 | TGTGCCAGCAGGATCAGAGTTGGGCTCGCCGGGGAGCTGTTTTTT | CASRIRVGLAGELFF
TRBJ1-5 | - | TRBV6-5 | - | 13 | TGTGCCAGCAGTACCGACGGGTATCAGCCCCAGCATTTT | CASSTDGYQPQHF
TRBJ2-5 | - | TRBV11-1 | - | 12 | TGTGCCAGCAGCTTATCCGGAGAGACCCAGTACTTC | CASSLSGETQYF
TRBJ2-2 | - | TRBV9 | - | 17 | TGTGCCAGCAGCGTAGAACGCGGGTGGGGTTTCACCGGGGAGCTGTTTTTT | CASSVERGWGFTGELFF
TRBJ2-3 | - | TRBV19 | - | 15 | TGTGCCAGTAGTATACGGGGAACCCCCACAGATACGCAGTATTTT | CASSIRGTPTDTQYF
TRBJ1-2 | - | TRBV29-1 | few | 11 | TGCAGCGTCCAGGGTGTCTATGGCTACACCTTC | CSVQGVYGYTF
TRBJ1-5 | TRBD1 | TRBV30 | - | 16 | TGTGCCTGGAGTATCTTGGGTGGACAGGGAAATCAGCCCCAGCATTTT | CAWSILGGQGNQPQHF
TRBJ2-7 | TRBD1 | TRBV9 | - | 14 | TGTGCCAGCAGCGTGGGACAGAGCTCCTACGAGCAGTACTTC | CASSVGQSSYEQYF
TRBJ1-2 | - | TRBV20-1 | - | 11 | TGCAGTGCTAGCCAGGGATATGGCTACACCTTC | CSASQGYGYTF
TRBJ2-1 | TRBD2 | TRBV5-1 | - | 15 | TGCGCCAGCAGCTTGGGTCTAGCGGGGGGTTCTGAGCAGTTCTTC | CASSLGLAGGSEQFF
TRBJ1-3 | - | TRBV3-1/TRBV3-2 | few | 17 | TGTGCCAGCAGCCAATCGGTAGGGGTCAGCTCTGGAAACACCATATATTTT | CASSQSVGVSSGNTIYF
TRBJ2-2 | TRBD2 | TRBV6-5 | once | 14 | TGTGCCAGCGGGGGACTAGCTATGAACGGGGAGCTGTTTTTT | CASGGLAMNGELFF
TRBJ2-7 | - | TRBV4-2 | - | 14 | TGTGCCAGCAGCCAAGCGGGGGAAACCTACGAGCAGTACTTC | CASSQAGETYEQYF
TRBJ1-4 | - | TRBV18 | - | 16 | TGTGCCAGCTCACCGGGGCCTAGGGGAACTAATGAAAAACTGTTTTTT | CASSPGPRGTNEKLFF
TRBJ1-5 | - | TRBV7-2 | once | 16 | TGTGCCAGCAGCTTAGCATCCGGGACGGGGGGCTGGGCCCAGCATTTT | CASSLASGTGGWAQHF
TRBJ2-1 | - | TRBV7-9 | - | 12 | TGTGCCAGCAGCCGGACAGACAATGAGCAGTTCTTC | CASSRTDNEQFF
TRBJ2-2 | - | TRBV2 | - | 14 | TGTGCCAGCAGTGAGGTGACAGTGGCCGGGGAGCTGTTTTTT | CASSEVTVAGELFF
TRBJ2-5 | - | TRBV12-3/TRBV12-4 | once | 13 | TGTGCCAGCAGTTTAGCTAGCGGCCCCCCCCAGTACTTC | CASSLASGPPQYF
TRBJ2-7 | - | TRBV6-5 | - | 15 | TGTGCCAGCGACCAAAAGGCAACAGGAGCCTACGAGCAGTACTTC | CASDQKATGAYEQYF
TRBJ1-2 | - | TRBV18 | - | 14 | TGTGCCAGCTCACCAGGTCAGGGGAACTATGGCTACACCTTC | CASSPGQGNYGYTF
TRBJ2-3 | - | TRBV27 | - | 11 | TGTGCCAGCAGTACAGGGGATACGCAGTATTTT | CASSTGDTQYF
TRBJ2-1 | - | TRBV4-2 | - | 15 | TGTGCCAGCAGCCAATCCTGGAGCTCCTACAATGAGCAGTTCTTC | CASSQSWSSYNEQFF
TRBJ1-3 | - | TRBV5-1 | - | 14 | TGCGCCAGCAGCTTGACGGTTACTGGAAACACCATATATTTT | CASSLTVTGNTIYF
TRBJ2-2 | TRBD2 | TRBV4-1 | - | 16 | TGCGCCAGCAGCTCGACGGACCGGGGGGGAACCGGGGAGCTGTTTTTT | CASSSTDRGGTGELFF
TRBJ2-3 | - | TRBV5-5 | - | 15 | TGTGCCAGCAGCTCCTTTTCCCCGGGAACAGATACGCAGTATTTT | CASSSFSPGTDTQYF
TRBJ1-2 | - | TRBV11-2 | - | 14 | TGTGCCAGCAGCTTAGTTGGCAGTAACTATGGCTACACCTTC | CASSLVGSNYGYTF
TRBJ1-1 | - | TRBV6-1 | - | 14 | TGTGCCAGCAGTGAAGCGTTAAGTCGAGGGGAAGCTTTCTTT | CASSEALSRGEAFF
TRBJ1-3 | - | TRBV6-6 | - | 15 | TGTGCCAGCAGTTCTACAGGTTCCTCTGGAAACACCATATATTTT | CASSSTGSSGNTIYF
TRBJ2-5 | - | TRBV6-6 | - | 14 | TGTGCCACCCTCCCACCAGGGGGGCTAGGGGCCCAGTACTTC | CATLPPGGLGAQYF
TRBJ1-1 | - | TRBV10-2 | - | 13 | TGCGCCAGCAGTGAACCGGGGAACACTGAAGCTTTCTTT | CASSEPGNTEAFF
TRBJ1-1 | - | TRBV5-8 | few | 14 | TGTGCCAGCAGCGCCCGTTCAGTGGCCACTGAAGCTTTCTTT | CASSARSVATEAFF
TRBJ2-1 | TRBD1 | TRBV5-6 | - | 15 | TGTGCCAGCAGCTTGGGGACAGGGGGCTTCAATGAGCAGTTCTTC | CASSLGTGGFNEQFF
TRBJ2-3 | TRBD1 | TRBV5-1 | once | 16 | TGCGCCAGCAGCTTGGGAGGACAGGGGGCCACAGATACGCAGTATTTT | CASSLGGQGATDTQYF
TRBJ2-2 | TRBD1 | TRBV18 | - | 18 | TGTGCCAGCTCACAACGGGACAGGGGTCCTAAGAACACCGGGGAGCTGTTTTTT | CASSQRDRGPKNTGELFF
TRBJ2-7 | - | TRBV6-6 | - | 13 | TGTGCCAGCAGCCCGACTATTTTATACGAGCAGTACTTC | CASSPTILYEQYF
TRBJ2-7 | TRBD2 | TRBV18 | - | 17 | TGTGCCAGCTCACCACAGACCGGGACTAGCGGCTCCTACGAGCAGTACTTC | CASSPQTGTSGSYEQYF
TRBJ2-7 | TRBD1 | TRBV25-1 | - | 15 | TGTGCCAGCAGTGAAGACAGGGGCCCAGGGGACGAGCAGTACTTC | CASSEDRGPGDEQYF
TRBJ1-3 | - | TRBV7-9 | - | 16 | TGTGCCAGCAGCTTACAGGGTAGTCTGTCTGGAAACACCATATATTTT | CASSLQGSLSGNTIYF
TRBJ1-5 | - | TRBV4-2 | - | 15 | TGTGCCAGCAGCCAAGATGGACAAGGAGATCAGCCCCAGCATTTT | CASSQDGQGDQPQHF
TRBJ2-1 | TRBD2 | TRBV5-4 | once | 15 | TGTGCCAGCAGCTGGGACTACCCCTCCTACAATGAGCAGTTCTTC | CASSWDYPSYNEQFF
TRBJ1-6 | TRBD1 | TRBV30 | - | 13 | TGTGCCTGGAGAAGACAGGGGGATTCACCCCTCCACTTT | CAWRRQGDSPLHF
TRBJ2-7 | - | TRBV7-2 | - | 14 | TGTGCCAGCAGCTTCTCCGGGACAACTTACGAGCAGTACTTC | CASSFSGTTYEQYF
TRBJ1-2 | - | TRBV6-5 | once | 14 | TGTGCCAGCAGTTACTCGGCCGGGGGCTATGGCTACACCTTC | CASSYSAGGYGYTF